This TCR beta chain was retrieved from a study of T cells expressing NK-cell markers. Regarding the study as a whole: Top CD8+ clonotypes included the dominant CD3+CD56+NKG2C+ clonotypes in roughly 6 donors.

TCRdb re-called the 5' RACE reads and shows each CDR3 protein once, DNA omitted. The sample yields approximately 170,000 distinct CDR3 sequences, of which the top ten take up around 20%. Comments on this clonotype: No antigen is known for it.

This CDR3 is built from 16 residues. Germline lookup yields CDR1 SGHTA and CDR2 FQGNSA. The chain uses TRBV7-2 and TRBJ2-7; no DNA is available, so the TRBD2 call from TCRdb remains unchecked. The sequence came from a man between 18 and 69 years old in good health. The specimen sequenced was blood T cells: a sorted CD56 or NKG2C T cell subset, CD4+ or CD8+ T cells, or bulk PBMC T cells (not recorded which). The CDR3: CASSPVAGVSSYEQYF.